This T cell receptor (beta chain) was sequenced in a study of beta chain features in type 1 diabetes. The entirety of the isolated RNA underwent reverse transcription, so expressed TCRB transcripts were sequenced. Profiling relied on immunoSEQ multiplex PCR, and the TCRdb table lists in-frame clones only, not all of them. The profile shows about 330,000 clones, 11% of them singletons. Germline V gene lookup returns CDR1 MNHEY and CDR2 SMNVEV (reference sequence). This CDR3 has 14 residues. The V gene end was trimmed by 5 bases and the J gene end by 5 bases; junction bases not matched to a gene: 3. This clone was seen a handful of times. A heparinised blood draw that averaged roughly 110 mL was obtained once from each donor.

The sample consisted of naive CD4+ T cells from blood. This receptor was taken from a woman aged 25 to 39 in good health. The chain links TRBV27 to TRBJ2-2; TRBD1 agrees at 9 bases. As DNA, the CDR3 is TGTGCCAGCAGTCCCGGACAGGGGACCGGGGAGCTGTTTTTT. The encoded protein is CASSPGQGTGELFF.